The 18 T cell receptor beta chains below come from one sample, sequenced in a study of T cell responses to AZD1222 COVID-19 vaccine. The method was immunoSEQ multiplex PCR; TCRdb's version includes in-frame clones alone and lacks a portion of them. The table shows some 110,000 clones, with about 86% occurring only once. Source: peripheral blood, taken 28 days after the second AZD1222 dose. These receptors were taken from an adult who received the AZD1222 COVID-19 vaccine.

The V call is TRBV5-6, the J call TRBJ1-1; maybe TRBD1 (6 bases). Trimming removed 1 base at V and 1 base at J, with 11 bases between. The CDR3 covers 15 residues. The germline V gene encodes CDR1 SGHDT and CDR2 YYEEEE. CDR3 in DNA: TGTGCCAGCAGCTTGACAGGGTTCGGGAACACTGAAGCTTTCTTT. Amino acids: CASSLTGFGNTEAFF.

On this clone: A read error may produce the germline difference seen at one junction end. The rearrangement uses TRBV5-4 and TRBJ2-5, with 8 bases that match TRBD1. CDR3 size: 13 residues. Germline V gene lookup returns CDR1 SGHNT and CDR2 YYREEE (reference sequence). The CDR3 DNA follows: TGTGCCAGCAGTTTGGAAGTGATGGACAGGGAAGACTTC. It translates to CASSLEVMDREDF.

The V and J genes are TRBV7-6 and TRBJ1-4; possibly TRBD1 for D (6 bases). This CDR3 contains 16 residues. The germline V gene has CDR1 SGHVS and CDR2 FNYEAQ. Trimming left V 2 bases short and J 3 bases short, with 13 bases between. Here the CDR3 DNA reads TGTGCCAGCAGCTTAAACAGCAGGGGTCCTAATGAAAAACTGTTTTTT. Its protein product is CASSLNSRGPNEKLFF.

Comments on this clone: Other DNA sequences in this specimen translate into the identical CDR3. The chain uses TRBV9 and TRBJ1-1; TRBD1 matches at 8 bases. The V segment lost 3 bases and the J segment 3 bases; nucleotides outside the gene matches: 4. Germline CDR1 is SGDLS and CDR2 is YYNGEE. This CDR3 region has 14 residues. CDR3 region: CASSALTGDTEAFF. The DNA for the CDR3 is TGTGCCAGCAGCGCCCTGACAGGGGACACTGAAGCTTTCTTT. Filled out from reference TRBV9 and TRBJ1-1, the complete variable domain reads DSGVTQTPKHLITATGQRVTLRCSPRSGDLSVYWYQQSLDQGLQFLIQYYNGEERAKGNILERFSAQQFPDLHSELNLSSLELGDSALYFCASSALTGDTEAFFGQGTRLTVV.

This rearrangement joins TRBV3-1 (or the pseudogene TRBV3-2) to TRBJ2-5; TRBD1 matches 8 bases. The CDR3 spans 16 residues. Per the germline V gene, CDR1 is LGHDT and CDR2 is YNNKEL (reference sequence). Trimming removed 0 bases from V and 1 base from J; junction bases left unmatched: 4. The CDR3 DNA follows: TGTGCCAGCAGCCAAGACCCCAGGGGGCTCCAAGAGACCCAGTACTTC. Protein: CASSQDPRGLQETQYF.

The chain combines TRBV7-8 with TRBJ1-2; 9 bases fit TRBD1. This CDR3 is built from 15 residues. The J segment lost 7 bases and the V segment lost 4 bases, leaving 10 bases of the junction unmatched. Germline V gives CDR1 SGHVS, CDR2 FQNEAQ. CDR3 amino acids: CASSSSAGTGSGYTF. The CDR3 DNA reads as TGTGCCAGCAGCTCATCAGCGGGGACAGGGAGTGGCTACACCTTC.

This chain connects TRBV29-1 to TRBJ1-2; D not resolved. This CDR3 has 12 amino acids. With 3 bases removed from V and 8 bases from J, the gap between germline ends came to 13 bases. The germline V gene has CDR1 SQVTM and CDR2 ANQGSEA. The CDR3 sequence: CSVDNSARGYTF. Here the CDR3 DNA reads TGCAGCGTTGACAACAGCGCTAGGGGCTACACCTTC.

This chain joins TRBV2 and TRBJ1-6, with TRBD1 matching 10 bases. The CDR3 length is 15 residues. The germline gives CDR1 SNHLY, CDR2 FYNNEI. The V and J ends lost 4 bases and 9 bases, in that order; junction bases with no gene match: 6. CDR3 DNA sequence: TGTGCCAGCAGTGCGAACCGGGACAGGGGTTCACCCCTCCACTTT. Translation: CASSANRDRGSPLHF. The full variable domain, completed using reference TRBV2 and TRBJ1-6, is EPEVTQTPSHQVTQMGQEVILRCVPISNHLYFYWYRQILGQKVEFLVSFYNNEISEKSEIFDDQFSVERPDGSNFTLKIRSTKLEDSAMYFCASSANRDRGSPLHFGNGTRLTVT.

The CDR3 protein is CASSYSYRGKYEQYF. CDR3 bases: TGTGCCAGCAGTTACTCTTACAGGGGCAAGTACGAGCAGTACTTC. The chain joins TRBV6-5 to TRBJ2-7; 7 bases fit TRBD1. The junction had 6 bases not matched to a gene; V was cut back by 0 bases and J by 4 bases. Germline CDR1 and CDR2: MNHEY and SVGAGI. CDR3 size: 15 residues.

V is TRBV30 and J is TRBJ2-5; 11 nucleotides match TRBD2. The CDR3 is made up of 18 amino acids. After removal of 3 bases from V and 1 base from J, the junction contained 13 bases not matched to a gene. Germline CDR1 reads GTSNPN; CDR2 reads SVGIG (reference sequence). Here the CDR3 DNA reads TGTGCCTGGAGCCGAACCCTGACTAGCGGGACACTCCAAGAGACCCAGTACTTC. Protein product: CAWSRTLTSGTLQETQYF.

CDR3 in amino acids: CASSQDPNEKLFF. Here the CDR3 DNA reads TGCGCCAGCAGCCAAGATCCTAATGAAAAACTGTTTTTT. V and J are TRBV4-1 and TRBJ1-4; D gene unclear. The CDR3 runs 13 residues. Trimming took 0 bases from V and 3 from J, leaving 2 bases between them. Germline lookup yields CDR1 MGHRA and CDR2 YSYEKL.

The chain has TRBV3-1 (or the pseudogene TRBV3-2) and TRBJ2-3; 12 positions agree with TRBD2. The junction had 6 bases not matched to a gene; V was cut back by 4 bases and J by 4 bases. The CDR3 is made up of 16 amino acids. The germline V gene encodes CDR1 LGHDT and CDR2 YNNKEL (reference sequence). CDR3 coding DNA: TGTGCCAGCAGCCGACTTCGGACTAGCGGGGCAGATACGCAGTATTTT. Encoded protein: CASSRLRTSGADTQYF.

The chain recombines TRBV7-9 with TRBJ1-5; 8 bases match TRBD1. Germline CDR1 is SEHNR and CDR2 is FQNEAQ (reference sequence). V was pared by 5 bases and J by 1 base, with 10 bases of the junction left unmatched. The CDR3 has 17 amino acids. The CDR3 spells CASSRDRGGRSNQPQHF. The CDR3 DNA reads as TGTGCCAGCAGCCGTGACAGGGGAGGTCGAAGCAATCAGCCCCAGCATTTT. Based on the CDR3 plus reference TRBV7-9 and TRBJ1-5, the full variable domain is DTGVSQNPRHKITKRGQNVTFRCDPISEHNRLYWYRQTLGQGPEFLTYFQNEAQLEKSRLLSDRFSAERPKGSFSTLEIQRTEQGDSAMYLCASSRDRGGRSNQPQHFGDGTRLSIL.

The CDR3 DNA reads as TGTGCCTGGAGTGTAGGGGACAGGGGATACGAGCAGTACTTC. Its protein is CAWSVGDRGYEQYF. The chain is built from TRBV30 and TRBJ2-7; the match to TRBD1 covers 10 bases. CDR1 and CDR2 from the germline V gene are GTSNPN and SVGIG (reference sequence). Trimming cost V 0 bases and J 4 bases; bases outside gene matches: 3. This CDR3 is built from 14 residues.

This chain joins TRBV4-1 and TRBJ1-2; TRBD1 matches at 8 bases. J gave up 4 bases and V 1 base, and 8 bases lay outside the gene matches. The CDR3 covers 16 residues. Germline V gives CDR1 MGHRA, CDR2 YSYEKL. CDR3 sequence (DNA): TGCGCCAGCAGCCAAGGGCAGGCAGGGGGCATCTATGGCTACACCTTC. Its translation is CASSQGQAGGIYGYTF.

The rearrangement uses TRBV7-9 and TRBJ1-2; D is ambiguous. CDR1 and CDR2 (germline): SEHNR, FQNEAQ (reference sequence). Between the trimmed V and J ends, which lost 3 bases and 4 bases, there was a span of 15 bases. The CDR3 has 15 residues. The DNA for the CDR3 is TGTGCCAGCAGCTTGCGGCCAGGCCCCGGCTATGGCTACACCTTC. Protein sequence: CASSLRPGPGYGYTF. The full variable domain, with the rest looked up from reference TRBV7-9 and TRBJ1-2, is DTGVSQNPRHKITKRGQNVTFRCDPISEHNRLYWYRQTLGQGPEFLTYFQNEAQLEKSRLLSDRFSAERPKGSFSTLEIQRTEQGDSAMYLCASSLRPGPGYGYTFGSGTRLTVV.

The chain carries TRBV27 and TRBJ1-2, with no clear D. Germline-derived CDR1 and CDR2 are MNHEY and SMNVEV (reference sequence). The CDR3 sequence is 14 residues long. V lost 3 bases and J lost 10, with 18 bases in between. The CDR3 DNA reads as TGTGCCAGCAGTTTTGTCGGCCCCCTTTTCTTCTACACCTTC. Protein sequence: CASSFVGPLFFYTF.

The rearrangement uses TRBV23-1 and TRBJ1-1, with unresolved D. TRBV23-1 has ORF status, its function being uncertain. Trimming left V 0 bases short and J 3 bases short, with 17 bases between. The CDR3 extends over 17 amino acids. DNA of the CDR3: TGCGCCAGCAGTCAATCGAGAGCCCCCTGGAGGGACACTGAAGCTTTCTTT. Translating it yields CASSQSRAPWRDTEAFF.